This T cell receptor (beta chain) was sequenced during a study of CD8 T cells in ankylosing spondylitis. As concerns this clonotype: The antigen remains undetermined.

Study results and caveats: Ankylosing spondylitis blood appeared to carry a characteristic TCR beta motif of several highly homologous variants.

TCRdb re-called the 5' RACE reads through MiXCR, storing one row per CDR3 protein. The table records 200,000 or so distinct CDR3 sequences, about an eighth of them present only once. In germline, CDR1 is MNHNS, CDR2 SASEGT. With 3 bases removed from V and 3 bases from J, the gap between germline ends came to 14 bases. The CDR3 covers 15 residues. Source material: blood, either unsorted or a sorted T cell fraction (not recorded which). The TCR comes from a female donor with ankylosing spondylitis or in good health (not recorded which). The V call is TRBV6-1, the J call TRBJ1-1; a possible D gene is TRBD1 (5 bases). The CDR3 region has the DNA TGTGCCAGCAGTGACCGGGGAGGGGTGCACACTGAAGCTTTCTTT. Translating gives CASSDRGGVHTEAFF.